These 14 T cell receptor beta chains came from one sample sequenced in a study of T cell repertoires in cytomegalovirus infection. TCRdb reanalysed the reads using MiXCR and keeps one entry per CDR3 protein. This sample has 700,000 to 850,000 distinct CDR3 sequences, with about 33% found just once. No cognate antigen is known for these TCRs. The specimen comprised cultured CD8+ T cells from PBMCs, sampled from culture after CMV antigen stimulation. The receptors come from a human donor in good health (CMV status not recorded). Some clones in this sample may be carry-over from other donors' samples.

This rearrangement joins TRBV6-6 to TRBJ2-5; TRBD1 agrees at 10 bases. After removal of 6 bases from V and 5 bases from J, the junction contained 12 bases not matched to a gene. Germline V gene sequence: CDR1 MNHNY, CDR2 SVGAGI (reference sequence). CDR3 length: 16 amino acids. CDR3 protein: CASSYSAGTGDETQYF. CDR3 bases: TGTGCCAGCAGCTATTCCGCCGGGACAGGGGATGAGACCCAGTACTTC.

V usage is TRBV2 and J usage is TRBJ2-1; D is undetermined. The germline CDR1 and CDR2 sequences are SNHLY and FYNNEI. With 11 bases removed from V and 8 bases from J, the gap between germline ends came to 19 bases. The CDR3 is 13 amino acids. The chain's CDR3 is CAGRAVSLDEQFF. The CDR3 DNA reads TGTGCCGGACGAGCAGTAAGTCTGGATGAGCAGTTCTTC.

This clonotype was seen many times. This sequence joins TRBV27 and TRBJ2-1, with 8 bases lining up with TRBD1. Germline CDR1 MNHEY, CDR2 SMNVEV (reference sequence). V dropped 5 bases and J dropped 0; count of bases not matched to a gene: 9. The CDR3 runs 17 residues. The CDR3 protein is CASSPRRGRSSYNEQFF. The CDR3 DNA reads as TGTGCCAGCAGTCCGCGCAGGGGGCGATCCTCCTACAATGAGCAGTTCTTC.

This clonotype was detected ten times or more. The rearrangement links TRBV12-3 or TRBV12-4 to TRBJ2-6; D remains unclear. This CDR3 is built from 16 residues. V dropped 7 bases and J dropped 1 base, with 14 bases sitting between them. The CDR3 region has the DNA TGTGCCAGCACAGGCCCATCAGGTTCTGGGGCCAACGTCCTGACTTTC. Its translation: CASTGPSGSGANVLTF.

This clonotype turned up a few times. V is TRBV6-5 and J is TRBJ2-1; D gene uncertain. This CDR3 contains 15 residues. The V gene lost 5 bases and the J gene lost 7 bases, with 18 bases spanning the gap. The V gene's germline CDR1 is MNHEY and CDR2 SVGAGI. The CDR3 protein is CASSEEGTERNEQFF. The CDR3 nucleotides read TGTGCCAGCAGTGAGGAAGGCACAGAAAGAAATGAGCAGTTCTTC.

This chain joins TRBV6-1 and TRBJ1-6; unclear D gene. The V gene's germline CDR1 is MNHNS and CDR2 SASEGT. The V end lost 5 bases, the J end lost 14 bases, and 16 bases lay between the germline ends. This CDR3 spans 13 amino acids. The CDR3 region has the DNA TGTGCCAGCAGTTCCGACATTAAATTGACCCTCCACTTT. Protein: CASSSDIKLTLHF.

This chain joins TRBV6-6 and TRBJ2-1, with 11 bases lining up with TRBD1. There are 15 residues in the CDR3. After removal of 6 bases from V and 7 bases from J, the junction contained 8 bases not matched to a gene. Germline assignment: CDR1 MNHNY and CDR2 SVGAGI (reference sequence). The CDR3 region has the DNA TGTGCCAGCAGCACCGGGACAGGGGGTCGAAATGAGCAGTTCTTC. It encodes CASSTGTGGRNEQFF.

This clonotype has just a few counts. V gene TRBV12-3 or TRBV12-4 combines with J gene TRBJ2-3, with D unclear. The CDR3 contains 15 residues. Trimming took 6 bases from V and 6 from J, leaving 19 bases between them. The CDR3 sequence is CASSSTGVERDTQYF. The CDR3 coding sequence is TGTGCCAGCAGCTCTACCGGAGTGGAGAGGGATACGCAGTATTTT.

This clonotype came up once. This chain uses TRBV24-1 with TRBJ1-2; TRBD1 matches 7 bases. With V trimmed by 3 bases and J by 3 bases, 3 bases remained unmatched. The CDR3 spans 14 residues. Germline CDR1 and CDR2: KGHDR and SFDVKD. The CDR3 DNA reads TGTGCCACCAGTGATACCGGGACAGACTATGGCTACACCTTC. It yields the protein CATSDTGTDYGYTF.

This chain connects TRBV6-6 to TRBJ1-5, with 7 bases identical to TRBD1. This CDR3 contains 15 residues. The germline gives CDR1 MNHNY, CDR2 SVGAGI (reference sequence). V gave up 6 bases and J gave up 2 bases; unmatched junction bases: 7. The chain's CDR3 is CASRVRQGRNQPQHF. For the CDR3, the DNA is TGTGCCAGCAGGGTAAGACAGGGTCGCAATCAGCCCCAGCATTTT.

The chain links TRBV12-3 or TRBV12-4 to TRBJ2-1; the match to TRBD2 covers 11 bases. Losses at the gene ends were 5 bases for V and 1 base for J; bases not matched to a gene: 4. CDR3 size: 16 residues. The chain's CDR3 is CASSPSGGTSYNEQFF. CDR3 sequence (DNA): TGTGCCAGCAGTCCTAGCGGGGGGACTTCCTACAATGAGCAGTTCTTC.

In its sample, this clonotype was seen many times. The chain couples TRBV7-9 to TRBJ2-1; TRBD2 matches at 11 bases. The germline gives CDR1 SEHNR, CDR2 FQNEAQ (reference sequence). J lost 2 bases, V lost 5 bases, and 2 bases had no gene match. The CDR3 consists of 15 residues. The CDR3 nucleotides are TGTGCCAGCAGCGGGACTAGCGGCGCCTACAATGAGCAGTTCTTC. This codes for CASSGTSGAYNEQFF.

The chain joins TRBV6-8 to TRBJ1-4, with D maybe TRBD1 (6 bases). Germline V gene lookup returns CDR1 MNHGY and CDR2 SAAAGT. The ends were cut back, 4 bases at V and 0 bases at J, with 15 bases in the middle. The CDR3 runs 17 residues. The CDR3 region is CASSSRGQPATNEKLFF. The DNA for the CDR3 is TGTGCCAGCAGTTCCCGGGGACAACCTGCAACTAATGAAAAACTGTTTTTT.

Ten or more counts support this clonotype. The chain joins TRBV12-3 or TRBV12-4 to TRBJ1-1; possible D gene TRBD1, 6 bases. The CDR3 sequence is 14 residues long. Trimming pared 6 bases from V and 6 bases from J, leaving 17 bases between. CDR3 loop: CASSPGHLGAEAFF. The CDR3 DNA reads as TGTGCCAGCAGCCCGGGACATCTGGGAGCTGAAGCTTTCTTT.